Following are 5 T cell receptor beta chains from one sample sequenced in a study of PD-1 blockade in classical Hodgkin lymphoma. The time point here: newly diagnosed, previously untreated cHL patient sample. Negative selection with magnetic separation was used to purify CD4+ T cells from thawed PBMCs. Data came from immunoSEQ multiplex PCR; TCRdb stores just in-frame clones and leaves some out. The profile shows fewer than 20,000 clones, around 83% of them singletons. Sequenced sample: CD4+ T cells from blood. Every receptor here comes from a human donor with classical Hodgkin lymphoma.

This chain connects TRBV9 to TRBJ2-5; 13 bases are a match to TRBD2. J was trimmed by 9 bases and V by 5 bases; bases with no gene match: 7. This CDR3 spans 14 amino acids. Germline assignment: CDR1 SGDLS and CDR2 YYNGEE. CDR3 residues: CASSQLLAGGAQYF. The CDR3 region has the DNA TGTGCCAGCAGTCAGCTACTAGCGGGAGGGGCCCAGTACTTC.

This rearrangement joins TRBV27 to TRBJ2-1; D perhaps matches TRBD1 (6 bases). V lost 5 bases, J lost 7 bases, and 18 bases lay in between. The CDR3 length is 15 residues. CDR1 MNHEY and CDR2 SMNVEV come from the germline V gene (reference sequence). CDR3 residues: CASSPPTGLPNEQFF. CDR3 bases: TGTGCCAGCAGTCCGCCTACAGGGTTGCCGAATGAGCAGTTCTTC.

This chain uses TRBV7-3 with TRBJ2-3; D may be TRBD2 (6 bases). V lost 5 bases to trimming and J lost 2 bases, with 14 bases between them. Germline CDR1 reads SGHTA; CDR2 reads FQGTGA. There are 15 residues in the CDR3. CDR3 sequence: CASSRGGLLTDTQYF. CDR3 coding DNA: TGTGCCAGCAGCCGTGGGGGACTGCTCACAGATACGCAGTATTTT.

This clone occurred once. The chain employs TRBV28 and TRBJ2-1; no firm D call. The CDR3 extends over 14 amino acids. Deletions cut 7 bases from V and 6 bases from J, with 16 bases between. Germline-derived CDR1 and CDR2 are MDHEN and SYDVKM. CDR3 nucleotide sequence: TGTGCCAGCAACCTCGGCCCCCTGAGCAATGAGCAGTTCTTC. Translating gives CASNLGPLSNEQFF. Combining the CDR3 with reference TRBV28 and TRBJ2-1 gives the whole variable domain DVKVTQSSRYLVKRTGEKVFLECVQDMDHENMFWYRQDPGLGLRLIYFSYDVKMKEKGDIPEGYSVSREKKERFSLILESASTNQTSMYLCASNLGPLSNEQFFGPGTRLTVL.

The rearrangement links TRBV29-1 to TRBJ1-5; no clear D gene. V was pared by 4 bases and J by 4 bases, with 17 bases between. Germline V gives CDR1 SQVTM, CDR2 ANQGSEA. CDR3 size: 15 residues. CDR3 sequence reads: CSVADGLLGNQPQHF. The CDR3 coding sequence is TGCAGCGTTGCCGACGGACTCTTAGGGAATCAGCCCCAGCATTTT.